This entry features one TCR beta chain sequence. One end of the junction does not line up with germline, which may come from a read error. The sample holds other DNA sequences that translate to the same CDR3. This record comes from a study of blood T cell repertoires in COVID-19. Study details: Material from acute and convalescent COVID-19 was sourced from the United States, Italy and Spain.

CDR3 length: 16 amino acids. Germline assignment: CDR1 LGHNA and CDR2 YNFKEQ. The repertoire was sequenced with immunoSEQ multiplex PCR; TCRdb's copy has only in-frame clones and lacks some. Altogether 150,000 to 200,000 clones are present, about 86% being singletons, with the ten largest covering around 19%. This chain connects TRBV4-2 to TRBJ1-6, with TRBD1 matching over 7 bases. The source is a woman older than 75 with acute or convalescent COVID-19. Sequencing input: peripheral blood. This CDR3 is CASSEGQARVNSPLHF. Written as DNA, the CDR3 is TGTGCCAGCAGCGAAGGACAGGCGCGGGTTAATTCACCCCTCCATTTT.